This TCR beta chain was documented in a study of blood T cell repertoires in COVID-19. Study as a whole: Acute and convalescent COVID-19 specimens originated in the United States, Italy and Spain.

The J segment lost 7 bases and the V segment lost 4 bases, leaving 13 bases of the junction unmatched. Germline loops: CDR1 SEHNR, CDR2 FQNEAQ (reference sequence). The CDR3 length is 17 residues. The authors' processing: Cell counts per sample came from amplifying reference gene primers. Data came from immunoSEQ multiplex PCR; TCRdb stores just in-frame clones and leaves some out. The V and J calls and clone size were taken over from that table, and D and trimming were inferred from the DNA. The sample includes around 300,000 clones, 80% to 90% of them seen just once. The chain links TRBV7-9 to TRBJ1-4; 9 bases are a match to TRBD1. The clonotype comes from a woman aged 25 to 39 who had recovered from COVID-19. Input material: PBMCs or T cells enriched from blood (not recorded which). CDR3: CASSSLLWTGVVEKLFF. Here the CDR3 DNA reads TGTGCCAGCAGCTCCCTATTGTGGACAGGGGTCGTTGAAAAACTGTTTTTT.